This T cell receptor (beta chain) was recorded in a study of blood T cell repertoires in COVID-19. The repertoire was sequenced with immunoSEQ multiplex PCR; TCRdb's copy has only in-frame clones and lacks some. The sample yields about 310,000 clones, roughly 90% seen once. This clone was seen more than once but under ten times. Recovered status in Cohort 3 required two negative PCRs, clearance, or symptom resolution. This receptor was obtained from a woman aged 18-29 years who had recovered from COVID-19. Material: PBMCs or T cells enriched from blood (not recorded which).

This chain's CDR3 is CASSLEAGHYEQYF. The CDR3 nucleotides read TGTGCCAGCAGCCTAGAAGCGGGACACTACGAGCAGTACTTC. The chain links TRBV13 to TRBJ2-7, with D maybe TRBD2 (7 bases). In germline, CDR1 is PRHDT, CDR2 FYEKMQ (reference sequence). With 5 bases removed from V and 3 bases from J, the gap between germline ends came to 14 bases. The CDR3 length is 14 residues.